These 4 T cell receptor beta chains came from one sample sequenced in a study of control samples from healthy donors and cancer patients. This table comes from immunoSEQ multiplex PCR, and its TCRdb copy is limited to in-frame clones, with some not included. The table shows 100,000 to 150,000 clones, with roughly 90% occurring only once. Sequencing was performed on PBMCs. These TCRs come from a man aged 45-60 years with head and neck cancer.

The chain recombines TRBV10-2 with TRBJ2-4, with D possibly being TRBD2 (6 bases). From germline, CDR1 is WSHSY and CDR2 SAAADI. Trimming took 2 bases from V and 2 from J, leaving 10 bases between them. CDR3 length equals 15 residues. The CDR3 DNA reads as TGCGCCAGCAGTGAGGCAGGAGGGACCAAAAACATTCAGTACTTC. Its translation is CASSEAGGTKNIQYF.

The rearrangement joins TRBV5-1 to TRBJ1-1; no clear D gene. V was cut by 4 bases and J by 6 bases, with 7 bases left in between. The germline CDR1 and CDR2 sequences are SGHRS and YFSETQ. The CDR3 is 11 amino acids. CDR3 nucleotides: TGCGCCAGCAGCGCCGACGCTGAAGCTTTCTTT. As protein: CASSADAEAFF. The variable domain in full, completed from reference TRBV5-1 and TRBJ1-1, reads KAGVTQTPRYLIKTRGQQVTLSCSPISGHRSVSWYQQTPGQGLQFLFEYFSETQRNKGNFPGRFSGRQFSNSRSEMNVSTLELGDSALYLCASSADAEAFFGQGTRLTVV.

V and J are TRBV6-5 and TRBJ2-1, with a tentative D call TRBD2 (5 bases). In germline, CDR1 is MNHEY, CDR2 SVGAGI. Deletions cut 8 bases from V and 4 bases from J, with 15 bases between. This CDR3 comprises 14 residues. This CDR3 is CASEGDLGYNEQFF. CDR3 coding DNA: TGTGCCAGCGAGGGTGATTTGGGGTACAATGAGCAGTTCTTC.

The chain couples TRBV4-1 to TRBJ2-3, with a weak D call TRBD2 (5 bases). V lost 5 bases to trimming and J lost 4 bases, with 22 bases between them. The CDR3 contains 17 residues. Germline lookup yields CDR1 MGHRA and CDR2 YSYEKL. The CDR3 sequence: CASSSRFERVGADTQYF. As DNA, the CDR3 is TGCGCCAGCAGCTCCCGGTTTGAGAGGGTGGGTGCAGATACGCAGTATTTT.